These 17 T cell receptor beta chains originate from one sample sequenced in a study of post-analysis software for immune sequencing data. Study-wide results and limits: With TRBV5-6, TRBV5-1 and TRBV20-1 included, 5 or 6 TRBV segments were more frequent in patients than in controls.

TCR beta libraries were prepared from cDNA with unique molecular identifiers. From the PCR reads, TCRdb called clonotypes with MiXCR, one entry per CDR3 protein. The repertoire consists of around 700,000 distinct CDR3 sequences, with about 60% occurring once and the leading ten covering around 10%. Their antigens are not known. Sequenced: blood. The receptors come from a girl aged 2-10 years with multiple sclerosis.

This sequence joins TRBV2 and TRBJ2-1, with TRBD2 matching 13 bases. The better agreement between TRBJ2-7 and the DNA end casts doubt on the J call. CDR1 is SNHLY, CDR2 FYNNEI, per germline. The CDR3 has 15 residues. Here the CDR3 reads CASKGTSGDYNEQYF. As DNA, the CDR3 is TGTGCCAGCAAAGGGACTAGCGGGGACTACAATGAGCAGTACTTC.

This clonotype was counted between two and nine times. The rearrangement uses TRBV6-5 and TRBJ1-2, with TRBD1 as a possible D gene (6 bases). Trimming removed 6 bases at V and 4 bases at J, with 9 bases between. The CDR3 covers 12 residues. Germline loops: CDR1 MNHEY, CDR2 SVGAGI. The CDR3 bases are TGTGCCAGCAGGGGGACACCCTATGGCTACACCTTC. This gives the protein CASRGTPYGYTF.

The rearrangement joins TRBV7-3 to TRBJ2-1, with 8 bases lining up with TRBD1. CDR1 and CDR2 from the germline V gene are SGHTA and FQGTGA. V lost 5 bases to trimming and J lost 6 bases; unmatched junction nucleotides: 9. This CDR3 is built from 15 residues. The DNA for the CDR3 is TGTGCCAGCAGCCCCCCCGGACAGGGTGGCAATGAGCAGTTCTTC. This encodes CASSPPGQGGNEQFF.

This clonotype was detected a few times. The chain has TRBV7-6 and TRBJ2-3; 8 bases agree with TRBD1. CDR3 size: 15 residues. V trimming: 6 bases; J trimming: 0 bases; junction bases outside the gene matches: 5. Looked up from germline, CDR1 is SGHVS and CDR2 is FNYEAQ. The CDR3 DNA follows: TGTGCCAGCAGACGGACAGGGCACAGCACAGATACGCAGTATTTT. This translates into CASRRTGHSTDTQYF.

The chain carries TRBV29-1 and TRBJ2-2; unclear D gene. CDR3 size: 11 residues. Germline V gene sequence: CDR1 SQVTM, CDR2 ANQGSEA. Between the trimmed V and J ends, which lost 0 bases and 4 bases, there was a span of 0 bases. The CDR3 is CSVEDTGELFF. The DNA for the CDR3 is TGCAGCGTTGAAGACACCGGGGAGCTGTTTTTT.

The chain uses TRBV6-6 and TRBJ1-2; D uncertain. CDR3 size: 15 residues. V was clipped by 2 bases and J by 0 bases, with 10 bases between them. CDR1 and CDR2 from the germline V gene are MNHNY and SVGAGI (reference sequence). The CDR3 DNA reads as TGTGCCAGCAGTTACCTGGACGGTCCTAACTATGGCTACACCTTC. Protein product: CASSYLDGPNYGYTF.

CDR3 in DNA: TGCGCCAGCAGTTCTATTGAGCGGGGAGGGTCCTACAATGAGCAGTTCTTC. This translates into CASSSIERGGSYNEQFF. The chain links TRBV5-1 to TRBJ2-1, with 7 bases that match TRBD2. CDR1 SGHRS and CDR2 YFSETQ come from the germline V gene. The length of the CDR3 is 17 residues. V dropped 5 bases and J dropped 1; count of bases not matched to a gene: 12.

V and J are TRBV20-1 and TRBJ1-2; the D gene is possibly TRBD1 (6 bases). CDR3 length equals 13 residues. V was pared by 5 bases and J by 5 bases, with 15 bases between. From germline, CDR1 is DFQATT and CDR2 SNEGSKA (reference sequence). The CDR3 region has the DNA TGCAGTGCTCTCCCTGACAGGAGTTATGGCTACACCTTC. It yields the protein CSALPDRSYGYTF.

The chain joins TRBV20-1 to TRBJ1-1; TRBD1 matches 7 bases. Germline V CDR1 and CDR2: DFQATT, SNEGSKA (reference sequence). The CDR3 extends over 14 amino acids. With V trimmed by 5 bases and J by 4 bases, 10 bases remained unmatched. The CDR3 here is CSAFGGQATTEAFF. The DNA of the CDR3 is TGCAGTGCTTTCGGCGGACAGGCTACCACTGAAGCTTTCTTT.

The chain couples TRBV6-6 to TRBJ2-1, with 12 bases matching TRBD2. CDR1 and CDR2 from the germline V gene are MNHNY and SVGAGI (reference sequence). The CDR3 runs to 14 residues. J gave up 5 bases and V 10 bases, and 6 bases lay outside the gene matches. The CDR3 nucleotides are TGTGCCACCCAAAGGACTAGCGGGGACAATGAGCAGTTCTTC. Its protein product is CATQRTSGDNEQFF.

This rearrangement joins TRBV29-1 to TRBJ2-7; D remains ambiguous. Deletions cut 7 bases from V and 2 bases from J, with 12 bases between. Germline assignment: CDR1 SQVTM and CDR2 ANQGSEA. The CDR3 totals 12 residues. Here the CDR3 reads CSGGRSAYEQYF. CDR3 sequence (DNA): TGCAGCGGTGGACGGAGCGCCTACGAGCAGTACTTC.

This clonotype showed up just a few times. The chain couples TRBV20-1 to TRBJ2-1; TRBD2 matches at 10 bases. The CDR3 spans 15 residues. Germline CDR1 reads DFQATT; CDR2 reads SNEGSKA (reference sequence). V lost 6 bases, J lost 2 bases, and 7 bases stayed unmatched. In nucleotides, the CDR3 is TGCAGTGCCGTCTCTAGCGGGAGCACCTACAATGAGCAGTTCTTC. Amino acids: CSAVSSGSTYNEQFF.

V usage is TRBV29-1 and J usage is TRBJ1-2, with D possibly TRBD1 on 5 matching bases. CDR1 and CDR2 from the germline V gene are SQVTM and ANQGSEA. This CDR3 comprises 13 residues. Trimming took 7 bases from V and 8 from J, leaving 20 bases between them. CDR3 in amino acids: CSALIRSRDGYTF. The CDR3 DNA sequence: TGCAGCGCCCTGATCCGGAGCCGGGACGGCTACACCTTC. Variable domain in full (rest from reference TRBV29-1 and TRBJ1-2): SAVISQKPSRDICQRGTSLTIQCQVDSQVTMMFWYRQQPGQSLTLIATANQGSEATYESGFVIDKFPISRPNLTFSTLTVSNMSPEDSSIYLCSALIRSRDGYTFGSGTRLTVV.

The chain has TRBV20-1 and TRBJ1-2; D perhaps matches TRBD1 (6 bases). Germline CDR1 reads DFQATT; CDR2 reads SNEGSKA (reference sequence). This CDR3 is 12 amino acids long. V dropped 4 bases and J dropped 5 bases, with 11 bases sitting between them. CDR3 in DNA: TGCAGTGCTAATCCCAGGGGTTATGGCTACACCTTC. It yields the protein CSANPRGYGYTF.

The J gene is TRBJ2-7, the V gene TRBV6-6; no firm D call. Germline-derived CDR1 and CDR2 are MNHNY and SVGAGI (reference sequence). The CDR3 extends over 14 amino acids. Trimming cost V 5 bases and J 4 bases, with 15 bases left between them. The CDR3 DNA sequence: TGTGCCAGCAGTCTCCCAGGAGCGCTTTACGAGCAGTACTTC. Its translation is CASSLPGALYEQYF.

CDR3 bases: TGTGCCATCAGTGGCGAGCTAGACTACGAGCAGTACTTC. Residues: CAISGELDYEQYF. The V gene is TRBV10-3, the J gene TRBJ2-4, with D hard to call. The better agreement between TRBJ2-7 and the DNA end casts doubt on the J call. The CDR3 spans 13 residues. CDR1 is ENHRY and CDR2 is SYGVKD in the germline V gene.

The chain combines TRBV7-2 with TRBJ1-2, with D hard to call. V was trimmed by 3 bases and J by 0 bases, leaving 5 bases between them. The CDR3 is 13 residues long. Germline V lookup: CDR1 SGHTA, CDR2 FQGNSA. This chain's CDR3 is CASSFRANYGYTF. The CDR3 DNA reads as TGTGCCAGCAGCTTTAGAGCTAACTATGGCTACACCTTC.